The 4 T cell receptor beta chains below all came from one sample that was sequenced in a study of T cell repertoires in cytomegalovirus infection. TCRdb itself ran the reads through MiXCR, one entry per CDR3 protein. The sample records about 440,000 distinct CDR3 sequences, approximately 33% being singletons. The sequencing sample was made of PBMCs. Receptors originate from a human donor in good health (CMV status not recorded). Some clones in this sample may be carry-over from other donors' samples.

This clonotype appeared a single time. Being one base from a much bigger clone, this may be a read error. The missing conserved phenylalanine or tryptophan at the end of this CDR3 makes a read error likely. The chain combines TRBV7-2 with TRBJ1-1; no definite D call. The CDR3 contains 14 residues. V lost 1 base and J lost 1, with 7 bases in between. Germline CDR1 reads SGHTA; CDR2 reads FQGNSA. In nucleotides, the CDR3 is TGTGCCAGCAGCTTAGGAAACGCGAACACTGAAGCTTTCTAT. Translating gives CASSLGNANTEAFY.

The chain has TRBV5-1 and TRBJ1-2, with no clear D. Looked up from germline, CDR1 is SGHRS and CDR2 is YFSETQ. V lost 0 bases and J 3 bases, leaving 18 bases between the germline ends. The CDR3 has 17 amino acids. The CDR3 DNA follows: TGCGCCAGCAGCTTGGGCGCGGTCTTCGATCTGGACTATGGCTACACCTTC. Protein sequence: CASSLGAVFDLDYGYTF.

This clonotype was recorded many times. The CDR3 bases are TGTGCCAGCAGCGCAACGGACAGGGAACCTAAGCGTGGCTACACCTTC. Translation: CASSATDREPKRGYTF. The gene calls are TRBV7-9 and TRBJ1-2; TRBD1 matches at 8 bases. Germline V gives CDR1 SEHNR, CDR2 FQNEAQ (reference sequence). The CDR3 is 16 residues long. V shed 5 bases, J shed 7 bases, and the junction held 15 bases outside the gene matches.

The chain carries TRBV2 and TRBJ1-1; D is unresolved. Germline V CDR1 and CDR2: SNHLY, FYNNEI. CDR3 size: 15 residues. V was pared by 3 bases and J by 0 bases, with 11 bases between. CDR3 residues: CASSDKGELNTEAFF. The CDR3 DNA sequence: TGTGCCAGCAGTGACAAAGGAGAGTTGAACACTGAAGCTTTCTTT.